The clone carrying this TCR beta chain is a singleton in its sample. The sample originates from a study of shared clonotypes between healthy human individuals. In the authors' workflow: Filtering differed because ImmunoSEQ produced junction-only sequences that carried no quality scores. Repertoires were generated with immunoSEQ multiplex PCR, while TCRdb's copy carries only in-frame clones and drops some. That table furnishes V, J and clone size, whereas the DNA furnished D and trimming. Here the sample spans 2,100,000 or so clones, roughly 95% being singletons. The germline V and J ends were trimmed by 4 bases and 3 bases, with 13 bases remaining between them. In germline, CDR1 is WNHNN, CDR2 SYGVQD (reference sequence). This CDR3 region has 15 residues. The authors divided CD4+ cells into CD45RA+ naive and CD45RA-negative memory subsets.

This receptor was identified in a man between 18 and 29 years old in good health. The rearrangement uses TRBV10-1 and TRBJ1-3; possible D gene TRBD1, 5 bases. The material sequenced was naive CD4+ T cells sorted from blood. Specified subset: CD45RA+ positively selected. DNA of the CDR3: TGCGCCAGCAGTGCCTTTGGCAGGGTTGGAAACACCATATATTTT. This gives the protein CASSAFGRVGNTIYF.